This passage covers 16 T cell receptor beta chains from one sample sequenced in a study of T-cell reconstitution after alpha-beta-depleted transplantation in children. A TCRbeta library incorporating unique molecular identifiers was prepared. TCRdb independently ran MiXCR on the PCR reads; one entry per CDR3 protein. The sample contains 450,000 to 600,000 distinct CDR3 sequences, about an eighth of which appear only once. This material consisted of PBMCs, mostly from graft donor cells, taken 360 days after TCRalphabeta/CD19-depleted stem cell transplant. These receptors all come from a male patient between 10 and 17 years old who had a stem cell transplant for acute myeloid leukemia, so the T cells may come from the graft donor.

This clonotype was observed at least ten times. The rearrangement uses TRBV12-3 or TRBV12-4 and TRBJ2-5; 8 bases match TRBD2. The trim removed 5 bases at V and 1 base at J, leaving 3 bases unmatched. The CDR3 is made up of 14 amino acids. The CDR3, as DNA: TGTGCCAGCAGTCTACTAGCGGCCCAAGAGACCCAGTACTTC. Translating gives CASSLLAAQETQYF.

In its sample, this clonotype was seen a few times. This rearrangement joins TRBV20-1 to TRBJ2-1; 8 nucleotides agree with TRBD2. The CDR3 is 19 residues long. The junction had 23 bases not matched to a gene; V was cut back by 3 bases and J by 7 bases. Germline V gene lookup returns CDR1 DFQATT and CDR2 SNEGSKA (reference sequence). The CDR3 DNA sequence: TGCAGTGCTAGGTCCCCCCCAGGAAGCGGGAGAATATCCCTTAATGAGCAGTTCTTC. Its protein is CSARSPPGSGRISLNEQFF.

This clonotype was recorded at least ten times. The chain carries TRBV12-3 or TRBV12-4 and TRBJ2-7, with TRBD2 as a possible D gene (5 bases). This CDR3 spans 14 amino acids. Between the trimmed V and J ends, which lost 2 bases and 3 bases, there was a span of 11 bases. The CDR3 DNA follows: TGTGCCAGCAGTTTAAGGACCGCGGGCTACGAGCAGTACTTC. It yields the protein CASSLRTAGYEQYF.

The CDR3 loop reads CASRREGTVSSPLHF. The CDR3 nucleotides read TGTGCCAGCCGAAGAGAGGGAACCGTGAGTTCACCCCTCCACTTT. The chain employs TRBV28 and TRBJ1-6; D is ambiguous. The CDR3 has 15 amino acids. CDR1 and CDR2 from the germline V gene are MDHEN and SYDVKM. Trimming left V 8 bases short and J 9 bases short, with 20 bases between.

This clonotype has just a few counts. The chain links TRBV20-1 to TRBJ2-7; TRBD2 matches at 10 bases. Germline V lookup: CDR1 DFQATT, CDR2 SNEGSKA (reference sequence). V gave up 4 bases and J gave up 5 bases; unmatched junction bases: 5. The length of the CDR3 is 13 residues. Here the CDR3 reads CSATSGRANEQYF. CDR3 nucleotide sequence: TGCAGTGCTACTAGCGGGAGAGCTAACGAGCAGTACTTC.

This clonotype turned up a few times. V and J are TRBV24-1 and TRBJ2-7, with D possibly matching TRBD2 (5 bases). Trimming pared 2 bases from V and 2 bases from J, leaving 6 bases between. Looked up from germline, CDR1 is KGHDR and CDR2 is SFDVKD. The CDR3 is 13 amino acids. Here the CDR3 DNA reads TGTGCCACCAGTGATTCCGGGACCTACGAGCAGTACTTC. Amino acids: CATSDSGTYEQYF.

This chain connects TRBV7-3 to TRBJ2-1, with D tentatively TRBD2 (6 bases). The germline V gene has CDR1 SGHTA and CDR2 FQGTGA. The length of the CDR3 is 17 residues. The V and J ends lost 2 bases and 9 bases respectively, with 23 bases between them. The CDR3 DNA reads as TGTGCCAGCAGCTTAGGGGCTAGGGGCCTTTTGGGGGGTGAGCAGTTCTTC. It translates to CASSLGARGLLGGEQFF.

V and J are TRBV5-1 and TRBJ2-7; D gene ambiguous. CDR1 and CDR2 (germline): SGHRS, YFSETQ. Between the trimmed V and J ends, which lost 0 bases and 2 bases, there was a span of 15 bases. The CDR3 has 16 residues. CDR3 protein: CASSLDNALPPYEQYF. The CDR3, as DNA: TGCGCCAGCAGCTTGGATAATGCCTTACCCCCCTACGAGCAGTACTTC.

The V gene is TRBV19, the J gene TRBJ2-1, with 11 bases matching TRBD2. There are 18 residues in the CDR3. The J segment lost 3 bases and the V segment lost 10 bases, leaving 17 bases of the junction unmatched. Germline-derived CDR1 and CDR2 are LNHDA and SQIVND (reference sequence). The DNA for the CDR3 is TGTGCCACCATTCCGGGACTAGCGGACACAGAAGGCTACAATGAGCAGTTCTTC. Amino acids: CATIPGLADTEGYNEQFF.

This clonotype was detected only a few times. V is TRBV9 and J is TRBJ2-1; the D is unclear. V lost 3 bases to trimming and J lost 1 base, with 11 bases between them. The germline gives CDR1 SGDLS, CDR2 YYNGEE. This CDR3 has 15 amino acids. CDR3 sequence reads: CASSEDVASYNEQFF. DNA for the CDR3: TGTGCCAGCAGCGAGGACGTTGCATCCTACAATGAGCAGTTCTTC.

This clonotype was counted between two and nine times. The V call is TRBV20-1, the J call TRBJ1-1; D call uncertain. Per the germline V gene, CDR1 is DFQATT and CDR2 is SNEGSKA (reference sequence). CDR3 length equals 13 residues. The V end was cut by 3 bases, the J end by 1 base, with 9 bases between. This CDR3 is CSARESRNTEAFF. The CDR3 bases are TGCAGTGCTAGGGAAAGTAGGAACACTGAAGCTTTCTTT.

The sample holds a few counts of this clonotype. The V call is TRBV6-5, the J call TRBJ2-1; D is unresolved. Per the germline V gene, CDR1 is MNHEY and CDR2 is SVGAGI. This CDR3 has 12 residues. V shed 11 bases and J shed 0 bases, with 8 bases lying between them. This CDR3 reads CASQSSYNEQFF. In nucleotides, the CDR3 is TGTGCCTCCCAGAGCTCCTACAATGAGCAGTTCTTC.

V usage is TRBV5-6 and J usage is TRBJ2-3, with unresolved D. The CDR3 has 13 residues. Germline V lookup: CDR1 SGHDT, CDR2 YYEEEE. V was trimmed by 6 bases and J by 0 bases, leaving 8 bases between them. This chain's CDR3 is CASTGHSTDTQYF. CDR3 DNA: TGTGCCAGCACGGGCCACAGCACAGATACGCAGTATTTT.

This clonotype occurred many times. The chain uses TRBV12-3 or TRBV12-4 and TRBJ2-5; D assignment may be TRBD1 or TRBD2 (6 bases each). V was trimmed by 5 bases and J by 4 bases, leaving 17 bases between them. This CDR3 contains 15 residues. The CDR3 region is CASSLTRRGVETQYF. CDR3 in DNA: TGTGCCAGCAGTCTCACGCGGAGGGGGGTAGAGACCCAGTACTTC.

This clonotype has a handful of counts. Mismatch with germline at one junction end may stem from a read error. This chain uses TRBV6-2 or TRBV6-3 with TRBJ2-1; possible D gene TRBD2, 6 bases. Germline V gene sequence: CDR1 MNHEY, CDR2 SVGEGT. This CDR3 contains 12 residues. The CDR3, as DNA: TGTGCCAGCAGTTACGCCCTCGGGGAGGTGCTCTTC. It codes for CASSYALGEVLF.

CDR3 sequence reads: CASSLVGVTSGRAISEQFF. The CDR3 DNA reads as TGTGCCAGCAGCTTAGTTGGGGTGACTAGCGGGAGGGCAATTAGTGAGCAGTTCTTC. The gene calls are TRBV11-2 and TRBJ2-1; the match to TRBD2 covers 14 bases. This CDR3 region has 19 residues. Germline-derived CDR1 and CDR2 are SGHAT and FQNNGV. Trimming at V came to 1 base and at J to 9 bases, leaving 14 bases not matched to a gene. The variable domain in full, with the rest retrieved from reference TRBV11-2 and TRBJ2-1, is EAGVAQSPRYKIIEKRQSVAFWCNPISGHATLYWYQQILGQGPKLLIQFQNNGVVDDSQLPKDRFSAERLKGVDSTLKIQPAKLEDSAVYLCASSLVGVTSGRAISEQFFGPGTRLTVL.